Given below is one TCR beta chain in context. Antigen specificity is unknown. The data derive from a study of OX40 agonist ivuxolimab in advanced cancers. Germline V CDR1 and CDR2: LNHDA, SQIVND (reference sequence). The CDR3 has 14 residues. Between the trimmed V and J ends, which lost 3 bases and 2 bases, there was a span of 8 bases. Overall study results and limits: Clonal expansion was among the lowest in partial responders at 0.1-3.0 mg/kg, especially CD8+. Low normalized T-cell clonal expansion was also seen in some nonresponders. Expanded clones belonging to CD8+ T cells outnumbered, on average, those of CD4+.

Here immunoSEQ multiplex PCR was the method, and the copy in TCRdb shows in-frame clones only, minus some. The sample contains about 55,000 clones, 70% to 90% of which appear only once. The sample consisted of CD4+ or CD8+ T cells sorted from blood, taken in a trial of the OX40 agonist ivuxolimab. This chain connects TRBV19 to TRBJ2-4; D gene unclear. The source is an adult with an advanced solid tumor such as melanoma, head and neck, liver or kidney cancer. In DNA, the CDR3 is TGTGCCAGTAGTATCATGGGGACCAAAAACATTCAGTACTTC. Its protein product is CASSIMGTKNIQYF.